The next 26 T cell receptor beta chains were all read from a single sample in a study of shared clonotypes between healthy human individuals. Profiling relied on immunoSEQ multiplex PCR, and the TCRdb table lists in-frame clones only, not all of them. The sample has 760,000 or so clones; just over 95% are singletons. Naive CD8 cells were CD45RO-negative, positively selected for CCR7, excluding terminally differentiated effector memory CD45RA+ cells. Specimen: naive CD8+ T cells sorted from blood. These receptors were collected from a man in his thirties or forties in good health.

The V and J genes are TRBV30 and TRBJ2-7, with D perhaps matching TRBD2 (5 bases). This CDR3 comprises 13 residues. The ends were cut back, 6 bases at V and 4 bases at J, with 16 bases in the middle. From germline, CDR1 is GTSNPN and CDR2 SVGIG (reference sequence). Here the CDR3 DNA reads TGTGCCTGTGACCGGGAAGTATCGTACGAGCAGTACTTC. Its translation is CACDREVSYEQYF. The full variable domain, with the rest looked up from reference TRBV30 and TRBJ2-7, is SQTIHQWPATLVQPVGSPLSLECTVEGTSNPNLYWYRQAAGRGLQLLFYSVGIGQISSEVPQNLSASRPQDRQFILSSKKLLLSDSGFYLCACDREVSYEQYFGPGTRLTVT.

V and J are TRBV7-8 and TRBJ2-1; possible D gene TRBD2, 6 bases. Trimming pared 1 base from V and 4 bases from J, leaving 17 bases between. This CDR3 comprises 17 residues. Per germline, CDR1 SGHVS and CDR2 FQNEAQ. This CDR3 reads CASSLGSGLAYYNEQFF. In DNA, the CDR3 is TGTGCCAGCAGCTTAGGCTCCGGGCTAGCGTATTACAATGAGCAGTTCTTC.

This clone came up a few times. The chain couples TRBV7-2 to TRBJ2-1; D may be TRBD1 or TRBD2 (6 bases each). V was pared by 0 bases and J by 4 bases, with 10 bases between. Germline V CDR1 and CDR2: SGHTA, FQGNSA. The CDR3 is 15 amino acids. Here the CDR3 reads CASSLAAGQYNEQFF. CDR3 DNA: TGTGCCAGCAGCTTAGCTGCGGGACAATACAATGAGCAGTTCTTC.

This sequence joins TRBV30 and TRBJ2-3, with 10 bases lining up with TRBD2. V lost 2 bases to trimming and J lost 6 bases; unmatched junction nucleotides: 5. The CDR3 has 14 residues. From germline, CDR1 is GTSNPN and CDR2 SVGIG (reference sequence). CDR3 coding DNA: TGTGCCTGGAGTAGCGGGAGGGCCGAGGATACGCAGTATTTT. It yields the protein CAWSSGRAEDTQYF.

The CDR3 nucleotides are TGTGCCAGCAGCCCGACAGGGATCAATCAGCCCCAGCATTTT. Its translation: CASSPTGINQPQHF. The rearrangement uses TRBV6-1 and TRBJ1-5, with 7 bases fitting TRBD1. Germline assignment: CDR1 MNHNS and CDR2 SASEGT. J gave up 3 bases and V 6 bases, and 5 bases lay outside the gene matches. The CDR3 consists of 14 residues.

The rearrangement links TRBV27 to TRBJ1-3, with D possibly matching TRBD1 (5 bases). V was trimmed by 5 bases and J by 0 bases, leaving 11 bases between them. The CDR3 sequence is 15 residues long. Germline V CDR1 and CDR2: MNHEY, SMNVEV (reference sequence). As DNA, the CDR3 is TGTGCCAGCAGTCCCGGGACTTTCTCTGGAAACACCATATATTTT. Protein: CASSPGTFSGNTIYF.

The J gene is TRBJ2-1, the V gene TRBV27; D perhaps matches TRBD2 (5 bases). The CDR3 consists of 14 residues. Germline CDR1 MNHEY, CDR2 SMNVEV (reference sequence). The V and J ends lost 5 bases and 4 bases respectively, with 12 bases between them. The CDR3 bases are TGTGCCAGCAGTCTCTCGGACTGGTACAATGAGCAGTTCTTC. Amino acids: CASSLSDWYNEQFF.

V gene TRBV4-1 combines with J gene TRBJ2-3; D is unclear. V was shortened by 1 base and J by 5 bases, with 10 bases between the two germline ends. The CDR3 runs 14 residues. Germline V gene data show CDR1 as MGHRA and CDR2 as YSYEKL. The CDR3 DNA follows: TGCGCCAGCAGCCAAGTAACGGATAAAGATACGCAGTATTTT. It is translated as CASSQVTDKDTQYF.

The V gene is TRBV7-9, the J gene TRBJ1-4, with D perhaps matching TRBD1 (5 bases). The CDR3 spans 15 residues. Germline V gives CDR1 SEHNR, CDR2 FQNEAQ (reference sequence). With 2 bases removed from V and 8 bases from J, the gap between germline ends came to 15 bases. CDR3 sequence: CASSLQTERGEKLFF. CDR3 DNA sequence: TGTGCCAGCAGCTTACAGACAGAACGGGGGGAAAAACTGTTTTTT. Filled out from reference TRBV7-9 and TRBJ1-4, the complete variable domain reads DTGVSQNPRHKITKRGQNVTFRCDPISEHNRLYWYRQTLGQGPEFLTYFQNEAQLEKSRLLSDRFSAERPKGSFSTLEIQRTEQGDSAMYLCASSLQTERGEKLFFGSGTQLSVL.

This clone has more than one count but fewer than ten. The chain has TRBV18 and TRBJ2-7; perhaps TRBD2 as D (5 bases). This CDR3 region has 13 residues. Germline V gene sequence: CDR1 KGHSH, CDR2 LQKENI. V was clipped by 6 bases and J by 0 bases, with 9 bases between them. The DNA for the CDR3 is TGTGCCAGCTCGGCGGACTCCTCCTACGAGCAGTACTTC. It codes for CASSADSSYEQYF.

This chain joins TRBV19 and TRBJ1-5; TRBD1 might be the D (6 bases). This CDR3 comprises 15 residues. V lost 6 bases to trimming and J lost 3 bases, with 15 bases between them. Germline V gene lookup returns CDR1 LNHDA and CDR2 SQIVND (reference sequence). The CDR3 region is CASSPLGAANQPQHF. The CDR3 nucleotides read TGTGCCAGTAGCCCGCTGGGGGCGGCCAATCAGCCCCAGCATTTT.

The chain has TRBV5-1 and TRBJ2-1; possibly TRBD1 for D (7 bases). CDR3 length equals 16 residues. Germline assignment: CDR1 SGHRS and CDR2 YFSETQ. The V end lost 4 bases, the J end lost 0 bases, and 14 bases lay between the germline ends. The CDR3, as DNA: TGCGCCAGCAGCCGGAGGGACAGTAGCTCCTACAATGAGCAGTTCTTC. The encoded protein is CASSRRDSSSYNEQFF.

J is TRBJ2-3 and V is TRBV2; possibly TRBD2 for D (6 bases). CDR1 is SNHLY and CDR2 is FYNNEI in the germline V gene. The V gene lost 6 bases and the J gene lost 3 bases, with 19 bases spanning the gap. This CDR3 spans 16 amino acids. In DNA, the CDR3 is TGTGCCAGCAGGGCCGGCGAGGAGGGCCGAACAGATACGCAGTATTTT. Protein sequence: CASRAGEEGRTDTQYF.

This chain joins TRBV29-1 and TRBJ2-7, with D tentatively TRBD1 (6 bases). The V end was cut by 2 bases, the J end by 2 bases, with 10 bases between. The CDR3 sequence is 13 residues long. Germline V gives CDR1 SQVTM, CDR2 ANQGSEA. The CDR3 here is CSVEKTGTYEQYF. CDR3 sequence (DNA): TGCAGCGTTGAAAAGACAGGAACCTACGAGCAGTACTTC.

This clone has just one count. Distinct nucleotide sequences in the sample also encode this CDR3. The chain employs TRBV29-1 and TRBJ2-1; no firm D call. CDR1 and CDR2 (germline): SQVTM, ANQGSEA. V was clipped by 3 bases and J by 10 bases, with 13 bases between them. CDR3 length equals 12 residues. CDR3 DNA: TGCAGCGTTGAGGGTACCTCGAGGGAGCAGTTCTTC. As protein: CSVEGTSREQFF.

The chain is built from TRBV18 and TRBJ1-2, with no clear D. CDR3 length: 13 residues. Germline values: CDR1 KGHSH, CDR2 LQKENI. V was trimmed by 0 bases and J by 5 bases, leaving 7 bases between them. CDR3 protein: CASSPPGTYGYTF. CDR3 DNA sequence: TGTGCCAGCTCACCACCGGGAACTTATGGCTACACCTTC.

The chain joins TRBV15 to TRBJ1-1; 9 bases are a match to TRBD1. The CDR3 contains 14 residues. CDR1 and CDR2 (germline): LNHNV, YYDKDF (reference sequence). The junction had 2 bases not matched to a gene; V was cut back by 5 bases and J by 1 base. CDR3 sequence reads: CATSPDRGNTEAFF. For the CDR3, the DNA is TGTGCCACCAGCCCGGACAGGGGGAACACTGAAGCTTTCTTT.

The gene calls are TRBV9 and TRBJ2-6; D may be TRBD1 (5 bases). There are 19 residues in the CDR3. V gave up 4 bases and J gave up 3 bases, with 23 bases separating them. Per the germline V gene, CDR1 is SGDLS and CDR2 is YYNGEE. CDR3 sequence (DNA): TGTGCCAGCAGCCCACCCCCGACAGTCAGAAAGAGTGGGGCCAACGTCCTGACTTTC. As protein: CASSPPPTVRKSGANVLTF.

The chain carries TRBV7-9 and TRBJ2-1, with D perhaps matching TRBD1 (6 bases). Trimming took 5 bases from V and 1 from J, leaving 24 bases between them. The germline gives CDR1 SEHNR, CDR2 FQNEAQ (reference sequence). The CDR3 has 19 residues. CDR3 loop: CASSTADRALSLSYNEQFF. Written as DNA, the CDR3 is TGTGCCAGCAGCACCGCGGACAGAGCCCTCTCTCTTTCCTACAATGAGCAGTTCTTC. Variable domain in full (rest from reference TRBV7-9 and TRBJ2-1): DTGVSQNPRHKITKRGQNVTFRCDPISEHNRLYWYRQTLGQGPEFLTYFQNEAQLEKSRLLSDRFSAERPKGSFSTLEIQRTEQGDSAMYLCASSTADRALSLSYNEQFFGPGTRLTVL.

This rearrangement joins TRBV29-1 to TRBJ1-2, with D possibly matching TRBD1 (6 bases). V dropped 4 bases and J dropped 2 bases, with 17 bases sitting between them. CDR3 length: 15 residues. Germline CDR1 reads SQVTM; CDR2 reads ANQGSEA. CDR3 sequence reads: CSVGDTGAPNYGYTF. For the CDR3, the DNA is TGCAGCGTTGGAGACACGGGGGCGCCCAACTATGGCTACACCTTC.

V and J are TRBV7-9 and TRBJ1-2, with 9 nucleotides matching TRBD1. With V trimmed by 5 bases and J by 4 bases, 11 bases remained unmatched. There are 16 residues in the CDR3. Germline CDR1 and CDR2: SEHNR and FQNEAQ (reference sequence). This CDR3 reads CASSRPGQGIIYGYTF. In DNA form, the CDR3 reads TGTGCCAGCAGCCGCCCGGGACAGGGAATAATCTATGGCTACACCTTC.

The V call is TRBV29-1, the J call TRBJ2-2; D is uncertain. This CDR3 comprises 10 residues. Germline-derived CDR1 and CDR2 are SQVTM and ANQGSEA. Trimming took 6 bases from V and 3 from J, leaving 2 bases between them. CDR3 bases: TGCAGCGTCCACACCGGGGAGCTGTTTTTT. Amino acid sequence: CSVHTGELFF.

The DNA for the CDR3 is TGCAGCGTTGAGGTGCGGAATAGCGGCTACGAGCAGTACTTC. Encoded protein: CSVEVRNSGYEQYF. V and J are TRBV29-1 and TRBJ2-7, with D tentatively TRBD2 (6 bases). The CDR3 covers 14 residues. V was clipped by 3 bases and J by 3 bases, with 15 bases between them. Germline V gene lookup returns CDR1 SQVTM and CDR2 ANQGSEA.

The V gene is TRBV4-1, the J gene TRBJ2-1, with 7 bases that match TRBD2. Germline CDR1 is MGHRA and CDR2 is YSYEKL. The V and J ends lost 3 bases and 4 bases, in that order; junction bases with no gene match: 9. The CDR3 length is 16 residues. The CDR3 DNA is TGCGCCAGCAGCCATGAGCGGAGCGGGAATTACAATGAGCAGTTCTTC. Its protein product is CASSHERSGNYNEQFF.

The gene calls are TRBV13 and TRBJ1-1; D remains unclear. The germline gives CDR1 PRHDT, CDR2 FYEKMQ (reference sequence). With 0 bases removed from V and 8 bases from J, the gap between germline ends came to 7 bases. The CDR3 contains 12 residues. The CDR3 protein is CASSLGSAEAFF. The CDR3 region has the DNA TGTGCCAGCAGCTTAGGTTCAGCCGAAGCTTTCTTT.

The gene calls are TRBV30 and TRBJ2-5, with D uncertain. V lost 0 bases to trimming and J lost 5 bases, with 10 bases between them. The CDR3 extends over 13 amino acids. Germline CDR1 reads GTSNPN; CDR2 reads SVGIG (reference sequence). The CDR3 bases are TGTGCCTGGAGTGTAAACGTGCTGGAGACCCAGTACTTC. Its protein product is CAWSVNVLETQYF.